This TCR beta chain was identified in a study of OX40 agonist ivuxolimab in advanced cancers. Study summary: Ivuxolimab was delivered to patients intravenously every 2 weeks at doses spanning 0.01 to 10 mg/kg. Partial responses were seen in three patients, one with hepatocellular carcinoma and two with cutaneous melanoma.

In germline, CDR1 is SGDLS, CDR2 YYNGEE. There are 16 residues in the CDR3. With 3 bases clipped from V and 5 bases from J, the junction kept 7 bases outside the gene matches. This clone was seen more than once but under ten times. The antigen remains undetermined. General study results and limits: Some of the lowest clonal expansion was seen in partial responders at 0.1-3.0 mg/kg. At 0.1 to 3.0 mg/kg and by week 6, clonal expansion occurred in CD4+ and CD8+ blood T cells.

TCRdb's table, derived via immunoSEQ multiplex PCR, lists solely in-frame clones and lacks some. The profile shows tens of thousands of clones, 65% to 85% of them singletons. The V call is TRBV9, the J call TRBJ2-2, with 10 positions matching TRBD2. This receptor was obtained from an adult with an advanced solid tumor such as melanoma, head and neck, liver or kidney cancer. The sample was CD4+ or CD8+ T cells sorted from blood, taken in a trial of the OX40 agonist ivuxolimab. CDR3 nucleotides: TGTGCCAGCAGCGCGGCTAGCGGGAGACTGACCGGGGAGCTGTTTTTT. This translates into CASSAASGRLTGELFF.